Listed below are T cell receptor beta chains from one sample, sequenced in a study of blood T cell repertoires in COVID-19. Sequenced by immunoSEQ multiplex PCR; TCRdb stores in-frame clones only, minus some. The sample lists roughly 40,000 clones, roughly 86% occurring once. Sequences were obtained from peripheral blood. These receptor sequences come from a man between 65 and 85 years old with acute or convalescent COVID-19. Each CDR3 is given with its conserved first and last residue. The D gene is left open where the match is weak. The listing skips clone size in some rows; elsewhere it reads once, few, many or a size class.

j_call	v_call	clone_size	d_call	cdr3_aa	cdr3_nt
TRBJ2-2	TRBV10-3	-	TRBD2	CAISDGTSGTTGELFF	TGTGCCATCAGTGACGGGACTAGCGGAACCACCGGGGAGCTGTTTTTT
TRBJ1-5	TRBV30	once	-	CAWQPKLGLSQPQHF	TGTGCCTGGCAACCGAAGTTGGGCTTAAGTCAGCCCCAGCATTTT
TRBJ1-1	TRBV4-1	few	-	CASSQEYSTEAFF	TGCGCCAGCAGCCAAGAATACAGCACTGAAGCTTTCTTT
TRBJ1-4	TRBV5-1	-	TRBD1	CASSSGQGSEKLFF	TGCGCCAGCAGCTCGGGACAGGGTAGCGAAAAACTGTTTTTT
TRBJ2-3	TRBV18	-	TRBD1	CASSLGTGQEDTQYF	TGTGCCAGCTCCCTGGGGACAGGGCAGGAAGATACGCAGTATTTT
TRBJ1-5	TRBV4-3	once	-	CASSQDGGSNQPQHF	TGCGCCAGCAGCCAAGACGGGGGGAGCAATCAGCCCCAGCATTTT
TRBJ1-1	TRBV3-1/TRBV3-2	once	-	CASSRGEAHLANTEAFF	TGTGCCAGCAGCCGGGGGGAAGCCCACCTTGCTAACACTGAAGCTTTCTTT
TRBJ2-4	TRBV6-2/TRBV6-3	-	-	CASSYGPPIAKNIQYF	TGTGCCAGCAGTTACGGCCCCCCGATAGCCAAAAACATTCAGTACTTC
TRBJ1-6	TRBV19	-	-	CASSIDRNNSPLHF	TGTGCCAGTAGTATTGACAGAAATAATTCACCCCTCCACTTT
TRBJ2-1	TRBV6-4	-	-	CASSVGGVGNEQFF	TGTGCCAGCAGTGTTGGCGGGGTGGGCAATGAGCAGTTCTTC
TRBJ2-3	TRBV11-2	-	TRBD1	CASSPTRGSDTQYF	TGTGCCAGCAGCCCCACCAGGGGGTCAGATACGCAGTATTTT
TRBJ1-5	TRBV5-1	once	TRBD1	CASSLLPGQGVQPQHF	TGCGCCAGCAGCTTACTCCCGGGACAGGGGGTTCAGCCCCAGCATTTT
TRBJ2-5	TRBV3-1/TRBV3-2	once	-	CASSQIGEIQETQYF	TGTGCCAGCAGCCAAATCGGGGAGATCCAAGAGACCCAGTACTTC
TRBJ2-3	TRBV18	-	-	CASSPGYSGSTDTQYF	TGTGCCAGCTCACCAGGGTACAGCGGGAGCACAGATACGCAGTATTTT
TRBJ2-2	TRBV5-1	-	TRBD2	CASSFTGLAGGPNTGELFF	TGCGCCAGCAGCTTTACTGGACTAGCGGGGGGCCCGAACACCGGGGAGCTGTTTTTT
TRBJ1-4	TRBV30	-	-	CAWSKGPNEKLFF	TGTGCCTGGAGTAAGGGGCCCAATGAAAAACTGTTTTTT